This is a list of T cell receptor beta chains from one sample in a study of shared clonotypes between healthy human individuals. Profiling relied on immunoSEQ multiplex PCR, and the TCRdb table lists in-frame clones only, not all of them. The sample consists of 300,000 to 400,000 clones, around 67% of them appearing once. The sequencing input was memory CD4+ T cells sorted from blood. The receptors were gathered from a man aged 25-45 years in good health. CDR3s include the opening cysteine and the closing phenylalanine or tryptophan. The D gene is left open where the match is weak. The size of a clone is reported for some rows only, either as once, few or many, or as a class for expanded clones.

j_gene	abundance	v_gene	d_gene	CDR3aa	CDR3nt
TRBJ2-1	few	TRBV30	-	CAWSVSTISQFF	TGTGCCTGGAGTGTGTCGACAATTTCTCAGTTCTTC
TRBJ2-7	-	TRBV7-8	-	CASSPQNRAAYEQYF	TGTGCCAGCAGCCCCCAGAATAGGGCAGCCTACGAGCAGTACTTC
TRBJ2-5	-	TRBV18	-	CASSPNYVETQYF	TGTGCCAGCTCACCAAACTATGTGGAGACCCAGTACTTC
TRBJ2-2	-	TRBV5-6	-	CASSYDRIGTGELFF	TGTGCCAGCAGCTACGACAGAATTGGCACCGGGGAGCTGTTTTTT
TRBJ2-1	few	TRBV4-1	TRBD2	CASSPVSGSSYNEQFF	TGCGCCAGCAGCCCAGTTAGCGGGAGCTCCTACAATGAGCAGTTCTTC
TRBJ1-3	-	TRBV27	TRBD1	CASSLRRGRSSGNTIYF	TGTGCCAGCAGTTTACGCAGGGGGAGGTCCTCTGGAAACACCATATATTTT
TRBJ2-7	-	TRBV27	TRBD1	CASSLTGTGGYEQYF	TGTGCCAGCAGTTTAACGGGGACAGGGGGCTACGAGCAGTACTTC
TRBJ2-7	few	TRBV6-1	-	CASTRGTSIHEQYF	TGTGCCAGCACCCGCGGGACGTCTATTCACGAGCAGTACTTC
TRBJ1-5	-	TRBV27	TRBD1	CASSGTGGHQPQHF	TGTGCCAGCAGCGGGACAGGGGGGCATCAGCCCCAGCATTTT
TRBJ2-1	-	TRBV7-2	TRBD2	CASSGPGLAEYNEQFF	TGTGCCAGCAGCGGACCGGGACTAGCGGAATACAATGAGCAGTTCTTC
TRBJ1-1	once	TRBV14	-	CASSRSTTSEAFF	TGTGCCAGCAGCCGATCGACGACCTCAGAAGCTTTCTTT
TRBJ2-1	-	TRBV6-1	-	CASSERFRFLNNEQFF	TGTGCCAGCAGTGAACGCTTCCGGTTCCTGAACAATGAGCAGTTCTTC
TRBJ2-5	few	TRBV6-6	TRBD1	CASSSHDRGDETQYF	TGTGCCAGCAGTTCGCACGACAGGGGGGACGAGACCCAGTACTTC
TRBJ1-1	few	TRBV2	-	CASSVRAANTEAFF	TGTGCCAGCAGTGTCAGGGCTGCGAACACTGAAGCTTTCTTT
TRBJ2-7	once	TRBV9	-	CASSVEVAYEQYF	TGTGCCAGCAGCGTAGAAGTGGCTTACGAGCAGTACTTC
TRBJ1-2	many	TRBV28	-	CASKQISYGYTF	TGTGCCAGCAAACAGATATCCTATGGCTACACCTTC
TRBJ2-5	-	TRBV2	TRBD2	CASSRNGLAEETQYF	TGTGCCAGCAGTCGCAATGGACTAGCGGAAGAGACCCAGTACTTC
TRBJ1-2	-	TRBV19	-	CASRMPGDTYGYTF	TGTGCCAGTAGGATGCCAGGGGATACCTATGGCTACACCTTC
TRBJ2-5	-	TRBV10-3	TRBD2	CAISESPGGRETQYF	TGTGCCATCAGTGAGTCGCCGGGGGGACGAGAGACCCAGTACTTC
TRBJ2-7	-	TRBV28	TRBD2	CASSTSGYEQYF	TGTGCCAGCAGTACTAGCGGCTACGAGCAGTACTTC
TRBJ2-1	-	TRBV27	TRBD2	CASSAPSGSSYNEQFF	TGTGCCAGCAGTGCGCCTAGCGGGAGCTCCTACAATGAGCAGTTCTTC
TRBJ2-3	-	TRBV19	TRBD2	CASTPAPGTSGSGGDTQYF	TGTGCCAGTACCCCAGCGCCAGGGACTAGCGGGAGCGGAGGGGATACGCAGTATTTT
TRBJ2-3	-	TRBV30	-	CAWSVRVSDTQYF	TGTGCCTGGAGTGTACGAGTCTCAGATACGCAGTATTTT
TRBJ2-1	few	TRBV5-6	-	CASSGGGALGNEQFF	TGTGCCAGCAGCGGCGGGGGCGCTTTGGGTAATGAGCAGTTCTTC
TRBJ2-1	-	TRBV4-3	-	CASSQGRDPSSSYNEQFF	TGCGCCAGCAGCCAAGGGAGAGACCCCTCCTCCTCCTACAATGAGCAGTTCTTC
TRBJ2-1	many	TRBV10-1	-	CASRKTRSHSTEQFF	TGCGCCAGCAGAAAGACTCGTTCACACTCTACTGAGCAGTTCTTC
TRBJ1-2	-	TRBV6-1	-	CASEQGYGYTF	TGTGCCAGCGAGCAGGGGTATGGCTACACCTTC
TRBJ2-3	-	TRBV5-1	-	CASSFQGPDTQYF	TGCGCCAGCAGCTTCCAGGGTCCAGATACGCAGTATTTT
TRBJ2-5	-	TRBV18	-	CASSPVLAETQYF	TGTGCCAGCTCACCAGTACTTGCAGAGACCCAGTACTTC
TRBJ2-2	once	TRBV9	-	CASSVGLSGELFF	TGTGCCAGCAGCGTAGGTTTATCCGGGGAGCTGTTTTTT
TRBJ2-7	once	TRBV5-1	TRBD2	CASSSLGLAGSYEQYF	TGCGCCAGCAGCTCGTTGGGACTAGCGGGATCCTACGAGCAGTACTTC
TRBJ2-1	-	TRBV18	-	CASSPSSSYNEQFF	TGTGCCAGCTCACCTAGTAGCTCCTACAATGAGCAGTTCTTC
TRBJ2-7	-	TRBV5-6	TRBD1	CASSTNPGQGYEQYF	TGTGCCAGCAGCACGAACCCGGGACAGGGCTACGAGCAGTACTTC
TRBJ2-2	-	TRBV5-5	TRBD1	CASSSDRGKTGELFF	TGTGCCAGCAGCTCGGACAGGGGGAAAACCGGGGAGCTGTTTTTT
TRBJ1-3	-	TRBV5-1	-	CASSLGVSAGSGNTIYF	TGCGCCAGCAGCTTGGGGGTGTCAGCTGGCTCTGGAAACACCATATATTTT
TRBJ2-7	-	TRBV9	TRBD2	CASSPGTSRHEQYF	TGTGCCAGCAGCCCAGGGACTAGCCGCCACGAGCAGTACTTC
TRBJ2-5	-	TRBV27	-	CASSLYGGTQYF	TGTGCCAGCAGTTTATATGGCGGGACCCAGTACTTC
TRBJ2-5	-	TRBV11-3	-	CASSAGQNLQETQYF	TGTGCCAGCAGCGCGGGACAGAATTTACAAGAGACCCAGTACTTC
TRBJ2-1	-	TRBV11-3	-	CASSLVSPNEQFF	TGTGCCAGCAGCTTAGTATCCCCCAATGAGCAGTTCTTC
TRBJ1-4	-	TRBV30	-	CAWSLRGLANEKLFF	TGTGCCTGGAGTCTACGGGGCCTAGCTAATGAAAAACTGTTTTTT
TRBJ2-1	-	TRBV6-1	-	CASSVFSGSSYNEQFF	TGTGCCAGCAGTGTTTTCTCCGGGAGCTCCTACAATGAGCAGTTCTTC
TRBJ1-5	-	TRBV4-1	-	CASSQGLQGDSNQPQHF	TGCGCCAGCAGCCAAGGGTTACAGGGCGATAGCAATCAGCCCCAGCATTTT